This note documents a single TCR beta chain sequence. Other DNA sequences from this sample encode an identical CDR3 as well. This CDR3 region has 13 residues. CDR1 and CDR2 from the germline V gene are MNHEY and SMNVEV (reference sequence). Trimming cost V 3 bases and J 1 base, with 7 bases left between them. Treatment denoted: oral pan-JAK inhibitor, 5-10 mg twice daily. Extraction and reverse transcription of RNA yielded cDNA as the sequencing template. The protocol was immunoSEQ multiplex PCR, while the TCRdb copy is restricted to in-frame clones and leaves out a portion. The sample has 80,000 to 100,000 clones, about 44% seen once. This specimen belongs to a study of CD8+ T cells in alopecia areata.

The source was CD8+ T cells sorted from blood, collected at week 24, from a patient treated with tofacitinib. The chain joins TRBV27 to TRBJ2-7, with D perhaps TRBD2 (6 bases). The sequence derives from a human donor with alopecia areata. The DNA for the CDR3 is TGTGCCAGCAGTTTGGGGGGATCCTACGAGCAGTACTTC. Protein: CASSLGGSYEQYF.